The clone carrying this T cell receptor (beta chain) was detected a few times. These data belong to a study of human T cells and chemical hapten exposure. Study-level information: Per-sample TCR yield variability stemmed mainly from small pooled library volume differences.

V dropped 1 base and J dropped 4 bases, with 20 bases sitting between them. From germline, CDR1 is SGHDT and CDR2 YYEEEE. The CDR3 length is 17 residues. TCRdb re-called the RACE reads with MiXCR, one entry per CDR3 protein. In the table there are fewer than 85,000 distinct CDR3 sequences, over 8.5% of which are singletons. Described time point: healthy volunteer bleed at 6 weeks. From whole blood left unfractionated, total RNA was extracted. The chain links TRBV5-6 to TRBJ2-5; D remains ambiguous. The source is a male donor in good health. Some clones in this sample may be carry-over from other donors' samples. Source material: whole blood. The chain's CDR3 is CASSLRAGLGPGETQYF. CDR3 in DNA: TGTGCCAGCAGCTTGCGGGCCGGGCTGGGTCCCGGAGAGACCCAGTACTTC. Filled out from reference TRBV5-6 and TRBJ2-5, the complete variable domain reads DAGVTQSPTHLIKTRGQQVTLRCSPKSGHDTVSWYQQALGQGPQFIFQYYEEEERQRGNFPDRFSGHQFPNYSSELNVNALLLGDSALYLCASSLRAGLGPGETQYFGPGTRLLVL.